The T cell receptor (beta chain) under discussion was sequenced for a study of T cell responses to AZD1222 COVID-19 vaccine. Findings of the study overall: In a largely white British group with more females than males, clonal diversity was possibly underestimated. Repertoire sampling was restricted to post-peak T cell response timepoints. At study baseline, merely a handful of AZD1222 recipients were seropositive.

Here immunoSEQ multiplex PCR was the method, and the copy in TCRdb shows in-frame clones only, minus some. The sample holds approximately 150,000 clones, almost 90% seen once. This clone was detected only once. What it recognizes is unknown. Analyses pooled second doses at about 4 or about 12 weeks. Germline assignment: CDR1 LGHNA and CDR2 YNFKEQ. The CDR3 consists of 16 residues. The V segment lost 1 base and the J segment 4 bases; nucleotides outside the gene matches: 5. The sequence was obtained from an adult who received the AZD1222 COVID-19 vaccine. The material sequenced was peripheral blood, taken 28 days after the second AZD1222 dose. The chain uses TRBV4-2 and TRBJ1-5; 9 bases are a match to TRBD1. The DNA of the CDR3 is TGTGCCAGCAGCCAAGGGGACAGGGTAACTAATCAGCCCCAGCATTTT. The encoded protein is CASSQGDRVTNQPQHF.